A selection of T cell receptor beta chains follows, all from one sample in a study of spatial heterogeneity in lung cancer. TCRdb itself ran the 5' RACE reads through MiXCR, one entry per CDR3 protein. The sample holds 50,000 or so distinct CDR3 sequences; 6.5% to 8% are singletons and the top ten take about 13%. Sequencing was performed on PBMCs, taken at surgery. The receptors shown here come from a female donor with early-stage non-small cell lung cancer. Both conserved end residues are trimmed from each CDR3. A D gene is named only where the DNA matches it firmly.

j_call d_call v_call cdr3_aa
TRBJ1-6 - TRBV4-3 ASSRRSGGNSPLH
TRBJ2-7 TRBD1 TRBV18 ASSPPGTGVSEQY
TRBJ2-4 - TRBV7-8 ASSLSFGLGVAKNIQY
TRBJ2-7 - TRBV28 ATQPASYEQY
TRBJ2-5 - TRBV12-2 ASRLRQWETQY
TRBJ2-1 - TRBV9 ASSAGRVNEQF
TRBJ2-7 - TRBV11-2 ASSLRTASYEQY
TRBJ1-3 - TRBV7-2 ASSLIEVGGAGNTIY
TRBJ1-2 - TRBV5-1 ASSFRDTRYGYT
TRBJ2-3 TRBD2 TRBV28 ASTGLAGGSTDTQY
TRBJ2-1 TRBD1 TRBV24-1 ATQRRDRGVNEQF
TRBJ1-5 TRBD1 TRBV19 ASSPRQGAYQPQH
TRBJ2-5 - TRBV12-3/TRBV12-4 ASSSGWGQETQY